This entry lists 12 T cell receptor beta chains sequenced from one sample in a study of shared clonotypes between healthy human individuals. Positive CCR7 selection of CD45RO-negative cells yielded the naive CD8 cells, and terminally differentiated effector memory CD45RA+ cells were excluded. Libraries were prepared by immunoSEQ multiplex PCR; TCRdb keeps only in-frame clonotypes and omits some of them. The sample shows around 2.1 million clones, about 93% of them seen only once. The specimen was naive CD8+ T cells from PBMCs. The receptor source for this set is a man in his late teens or twenties in good health. Some clones in this sample may be carry-over from other donors' samples.

The chain uses TRBV27 and TRBJ2-2; 10 bases fit TRBD2. The J segment lost 5 bases and the V segment lost 3 bases, leaving 6 bases of the junction unmatched. Germline values: CDR1 MNHEY, CDR2 SMNVEV (reference sequence). This CDR3 has 16 amino acids. CDR3 DNA sequence: TGTGCCAGCAGTTTCTCTAGCGGGAGTGGAACCGGGGAGCTGTTTTTT. Its protein product is CASSFSSGSGTGELFF.

CDR3 residues: CAWSWGTSDTEAFF. The CDR3, as DNA: TGTGCCTGGAGTTGGGGGACGTCGGACACTGAAGCTTTCTTT. The chain is built from TRBV30 and TRBJ1-1, with D maybe TRBD1 (5 bases). The germline V and J ends were trimmed by 2 bases and 3 bases, with 13 bases remaining between them. This CDR3 is 14 amino acids long. Per the germline V gene, CDR1 is GTSNPN and CDR2 is SVGIG (reference sequence).

This clone was observed a handful of times. The chain uses TRBV2 and TRBJ1-3, with D uncertain. This CDR3 is built from 17 residues. V was pared by 3 bases and J by 0 bases, with 15 bases between. From germline, CDR1 is SNHLY and CDR2 FYNNEI. The CDR3 sequence: CASSERTSASSGNTIYF. CDR3 coding DNA: TGTGCCAGCAGTGAGCGGACGTCTGCGAGCTCTGGAAACACCATATATTTT.

The chain combines TRBV9 with TRBJ2-1; 10 positions agree with TRBD2. This CDR3 region has 15 residues. Germline CDR1 SGDLS, CDR2 YYNGEE. Germline trimming cut 0 bases from V and 8 bases from J; bases unmatched to any gene: 5. The CDR3 sequence: CASSVASGRGYEQFF. In nucleotides, the CDR3 is TGTGCCAGCAGCGTAGCCAGCGGGAGGGGGTATGAGCAGTTCTTC.

This chain links TRBV27 with TRBJ2-7; either TRBD1 or TRBD2 may supply D (5 bases each). The CDR3 has 15 amino acids. Between the trimmed V and J ends, which lost 6 bases and 1 base, there was a span of 16 bases. Germline V gene lookup returns CDR1 MNHEY and CDR2 SMNVEV (reference sequence). The CDR3 nucleotides read TGTGCCAGCAGCACGGGACGAACGGGGTCCTACGAGCAGTACTTC. Encoded protein: CASSTGRTGSYEQYF.

In this sample, this clone turned up once. The genes are TRBV4-1 and TRBJ2-3, with no clear D. This CDR3 is built from 18 residues. Germline loops: CDR1 MGHRA, CDR2 YSYEKL. The V and J ends lost 0 bases and 4 bases respectively, with 20 bases between them. CDR3 sequence (DNA): TGCGCCAGCAGCCAAGATAGGTCCCAGTTCTTGAACGCAGATACGCAGTATTTT. It yields the protein CASSQDRSQFLNADTQYF.

This rearrangement joins TRBV2 to TRBJ1-5, with a tentative D call TRBD1 (5 bases). The CDR3 has 17 residues. Trimming removed 0 bases at V and 2 bases at J, with 14 bases between. Germline V gene data show CDR1 as SNHLY and CDR2 as FYNNEI. The CDR3 DNA sequence: TGTGCCAGCAGTGAAGCGCTGGGGGGGGATGGCAATCAGCCCCAGCATTTT. It translates to CASSEALGGDGNQPQHF. Based on the CDR3 plus reference TRBV2 and TRBJ1-5, the full variable domain is EPEVTQTPSHQVTQMGQEVILRCVPISNHLYFYWYRQILGQKVEFLVSFYNNEISEKSEIFDDQFSVERPDGSNFTLKIRSTKLEDSAMYFCASSEALGGDGNQPQHFGDGTRLSIL.

This clone was picked up one time. The V call is TRBV9, the J call TRBJ2-1; D unresolved. The CDR3 is 12 amino acids. V gave up 3 bases and J gave up 8 bases, with 9 bases separating them. CDR1 SGDLS and CDR2 YYNGEE come from the germline V gene. As DNA, the CDR3 is TGTGCCAGCAGCGCCTACGAGGATGAGCAGTTCTTC. Amino acid sequence: CASSAYEDEQFF.

The chain employs TRBV19 and TRBJ2-1, with D unresolved. Trimming took off 2 bases at V and 1 base at J, with 18 bases between the two ends. Germline V lookup: CDR1 LNHDA, CDR2 SQIVND (reference sequence). The CDR3 runs to 18 residues. The CDR3 bases are TGTGCCAGTAGTATACAGCTCTGGAAGGAAGCGTCCTACAATGAGCAGTTCTTC. Its translation is CASSIQLWKEASYNEQFF.

J is TRBJ2-1 and V is TRBV10-3; D call uncertain. This CDR3 is 12 amino acids long. Germline V gives CDR1 ENHRY, CDR2 SYGVKD. V was trimmed by 11 bases and J by 7 bases, leaving 15 bases between them. DNA of the CDR3: TGTGCCCTGCTACGGAACGAGAATGAGCAGTTCTTC. Translation gives CALLRNENEQFF.

The chain couples TRBV28 to TRBJ1-5; no reliable D call. Germline CDR1 and CDR2: MDHEN and SYDVKM. This CDR3 is built from 17 residues. Trimming stripped 5 bases from V and 0 bases from J, with 17 bases between. The CDR3 DNA sequence: TGTGCCAGCAGTCCCTGGGGAGGGTTTTATAGCAATCAGCCCCAGCATTTT. This translates into CASSPWGGFYSNQPQHF. The complete variable domain, with remaining parts taken from reference TRBV28 and TRBJ1-5, reads DVKVTQSSRYLVKRTGEKVFLECVQDMDHENMFWYRQDPGLGLRLIYFSYDVKMKEKGDIPEGYSVSREKKERFSLILESASTNQTSMYLCASSPWGGFYSNQPQHFGDGTRLSIL.

The chain carries TRBV7-3 and TRBJ2-1, with D possibly being TRBD1 (5 bases). V dropped 6 bases and J dropped 3 bases, with 12 bases sitting between them. The CDR3 loop spans 14 amino acids. The germline gives CDR1 SGHTA, CDR2 FQGTGA. The CDR3 coding sequence is TGTGCCAGCAGTTATACAGGCGTCTACAATGAGCAGTTCTTC. Protein product: CASSYTGVYNEQFF.